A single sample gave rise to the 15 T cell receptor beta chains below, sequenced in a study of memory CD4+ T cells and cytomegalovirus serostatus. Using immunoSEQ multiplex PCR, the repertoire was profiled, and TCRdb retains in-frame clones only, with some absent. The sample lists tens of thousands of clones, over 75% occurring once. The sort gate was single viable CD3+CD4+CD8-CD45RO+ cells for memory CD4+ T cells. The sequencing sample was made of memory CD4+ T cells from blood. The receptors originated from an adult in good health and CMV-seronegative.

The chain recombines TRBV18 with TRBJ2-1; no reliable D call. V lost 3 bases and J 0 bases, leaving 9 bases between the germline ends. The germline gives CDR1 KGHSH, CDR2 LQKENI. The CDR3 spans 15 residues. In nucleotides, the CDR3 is TGTGCCAGCTCACCGGTTCCTACCTCCTACAATGAGCAGTTCTTC. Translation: CASSPVPTSYNEQFF.

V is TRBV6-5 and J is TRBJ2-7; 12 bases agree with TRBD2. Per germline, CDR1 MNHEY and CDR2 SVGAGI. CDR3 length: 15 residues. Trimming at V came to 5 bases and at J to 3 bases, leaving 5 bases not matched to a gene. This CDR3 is CASSTGLAGSYEQYF. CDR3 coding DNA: TGTGCCAGCAGTACCGGACTAGCGGGAAGCTACGAGCAGTACTTC.

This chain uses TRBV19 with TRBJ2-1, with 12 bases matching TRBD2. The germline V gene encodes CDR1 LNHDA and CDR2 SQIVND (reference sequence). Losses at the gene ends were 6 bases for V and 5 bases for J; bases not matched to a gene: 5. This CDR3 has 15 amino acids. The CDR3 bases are TGTGCCAGTAGGGAACTAGCGGGAGGAAACAATGAGCAGTTCTTC. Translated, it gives CASRELAGGNNEQFF.

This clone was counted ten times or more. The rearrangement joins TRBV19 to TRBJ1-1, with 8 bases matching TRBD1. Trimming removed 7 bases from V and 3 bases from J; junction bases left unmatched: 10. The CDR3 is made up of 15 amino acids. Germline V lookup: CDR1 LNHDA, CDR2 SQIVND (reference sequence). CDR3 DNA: TGTGCCAGTACCCCTGGGGCAGGGGGCTACACTGAAGCTTTCTTT. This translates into CASTPGAGGYTEAFF.

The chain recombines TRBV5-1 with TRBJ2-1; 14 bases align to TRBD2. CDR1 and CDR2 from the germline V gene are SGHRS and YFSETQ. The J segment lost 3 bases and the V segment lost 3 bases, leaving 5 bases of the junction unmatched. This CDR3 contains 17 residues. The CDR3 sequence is CASSYTGLAGVYNEQFF. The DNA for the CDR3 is TGCGCCAGCAGCTATACGGGACTAGCGGGGGTCTACAATGAGCAGTTCTTC.

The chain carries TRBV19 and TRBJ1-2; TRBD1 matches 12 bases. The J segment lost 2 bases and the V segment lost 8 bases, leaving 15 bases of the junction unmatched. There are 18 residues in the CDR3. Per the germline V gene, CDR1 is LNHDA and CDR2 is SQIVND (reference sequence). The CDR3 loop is CASSRWGQGATTNYGYTF. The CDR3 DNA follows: TGTGCCAGTTCGCGTTGGGGACAGGGGGCGACGACGAACTATGGCTACACCTTC.

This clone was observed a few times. The CDR3 bases are TGTGCCAGCTCTCGCGCGGGACAGGGCGTTGCCTACGAGCAGTACTTC. Translated, it gives CASSRAGQGVAYEQYF. The chain couples TRBV18 to TRBJ2-7; 9 nucleotides match TRBD1. CDR1 and CDR2 from the germline V gene are KGHSH and LQKENI. This CDR3 has 16 amino acids. Trimming removed 6 bases from V and 2 bases from J; junction bases left unmatched: 11.

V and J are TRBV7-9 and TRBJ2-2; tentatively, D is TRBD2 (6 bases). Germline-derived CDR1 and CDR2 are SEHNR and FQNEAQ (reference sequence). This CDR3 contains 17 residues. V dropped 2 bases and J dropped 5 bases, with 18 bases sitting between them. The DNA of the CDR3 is TGTGCCAGCAGCTTAAGTCGTAGTCAGGGAGGAACCGGGGAGCTGTTTTTT. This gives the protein CASSLSRSQGGTGELFF.

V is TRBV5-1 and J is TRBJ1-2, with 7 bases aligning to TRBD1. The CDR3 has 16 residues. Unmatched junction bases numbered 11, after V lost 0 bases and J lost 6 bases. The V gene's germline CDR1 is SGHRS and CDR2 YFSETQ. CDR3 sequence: CASSLGGQLSGDGYTF. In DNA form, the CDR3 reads TGCGCCAGCAGCTTGGGGGGACAGCTTTCGGGGGATGGCTACACCTTC.

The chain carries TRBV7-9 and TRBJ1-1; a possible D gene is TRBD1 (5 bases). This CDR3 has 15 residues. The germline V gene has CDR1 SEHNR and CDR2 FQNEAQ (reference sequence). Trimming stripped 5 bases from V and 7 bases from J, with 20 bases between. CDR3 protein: CASSPLGGGSGEAFF. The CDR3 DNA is TGTGCCAGCAGCCCACTCGGTGGGGGGTCAGGTGAAGCTTTCTTT.

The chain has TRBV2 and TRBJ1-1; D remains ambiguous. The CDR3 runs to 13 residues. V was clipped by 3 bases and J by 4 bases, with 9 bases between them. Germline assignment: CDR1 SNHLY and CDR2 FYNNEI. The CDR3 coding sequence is TGTGCCAGCAGTGACCCCCGGCCCACTGAAGCTTTCTTT. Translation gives CASSDPRPTEAFF.

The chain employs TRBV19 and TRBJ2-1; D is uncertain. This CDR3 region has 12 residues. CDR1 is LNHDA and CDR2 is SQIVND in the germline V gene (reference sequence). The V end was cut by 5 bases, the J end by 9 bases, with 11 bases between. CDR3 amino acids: CASSAEFSEQFF. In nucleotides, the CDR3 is TGTGCCAGTAGTGCCGAGTTTAGTGAGCAGTTCTTC.

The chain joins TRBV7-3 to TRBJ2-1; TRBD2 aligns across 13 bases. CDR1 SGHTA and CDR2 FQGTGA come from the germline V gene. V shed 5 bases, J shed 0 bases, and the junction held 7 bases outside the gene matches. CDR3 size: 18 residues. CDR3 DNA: TGTGCCAGCAGCGAACTTACTAGCGGGAGGGCCTCCTACAATGAGCAGTTCTTC. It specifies CASSELTSGRASYNEQFF.

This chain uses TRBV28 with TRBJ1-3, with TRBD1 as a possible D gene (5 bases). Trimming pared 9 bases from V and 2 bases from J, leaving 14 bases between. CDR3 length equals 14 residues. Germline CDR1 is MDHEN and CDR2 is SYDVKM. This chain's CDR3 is CASGGIITGNTIYF. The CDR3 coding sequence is TGTGCCAGTGGGGGGATCATCACTGGAAACACCATATATTTT.

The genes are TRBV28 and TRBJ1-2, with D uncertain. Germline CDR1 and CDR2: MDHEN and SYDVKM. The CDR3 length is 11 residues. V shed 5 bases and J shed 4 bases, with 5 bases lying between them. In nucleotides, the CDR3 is TGTGCCAGCAGTCAAGGCTATGGCTACACCTTC. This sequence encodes CASSQGYGYTF.